Listed here are 3 T cell receptor beta chains from one sample, sequenced in a study of regulatory T cells in long-lasting Graves disease. The time point here: persistent/refractory GD, antithyroid drugs over 5 years with positive TRAb. From PBMCs, RNA was extracted and then used to make the TCR library. CDR3-region Arm-PCR and iRepertoire HTBI primers produced the TCR beta libraries. TCRdb re-called the multiplex PCR reads with MiXCR, one entry per CDR3 protein. The sample shows 300,000 to 350,000 distinct CDR3 sequences, around a fifth of them seen only once. The specimen comprised peripheral blood mononuclear cells (PBMCs), sampled when the disease was refractory, from a patient treated with antithyroid drugs. The receptors come from a female donor with Graves disease.

This clonotype has at least ten counts. V gene TRBV3-1 combines with J gene TRBJ2-5, with D maybe TRBD2 (5 bases). The CDR3 loop spans 14 amino acids. V shed 2 bases and J shed 5 bases, with 12 bases lying between them. Germline assignment: CDR1 LGHDT and CDR2 YNNKEL (reference sequence). The CDR3 DNA follows: TGTGCCAGCAGCCAAAGAAATACGGGGGAGACCCAGTACTTC. The encoded protein is CASSQRNTGETQYF.

This chain uses TRBV27 with TRBJ2-7; 8 nucleotides align to TRBD2. Germline V gives CDR1 MNHEY, CDR2 SMNVEV (reference sequence). The CDR3 contains 15 residues. Losses at the gene ends were 2 bases for V and 3 bases for J; bases not matched to a gene: 6. This CDR3 is CASSLRLAGIYEQYF. CDR3 coding DNA: TGTGCCAGCAGTTTACGGCTAGCGGGCATCTACGAGCAGTACTTC.

The chain couples TRBV19 to TRBJ2-7; D perhaps matches TRBD2 (6 bases). Germline-derived CDR1 and CDR2 are LNHDA and SQIVND (reference sequence). The CDR3 runs 13 residues. V dropped 3 bases and J dropped 5 bases, with 11 bases sitting between them. The CDR3 DNA sequence: TGTGCCAGTAGTATCGATTGGGGGGACGAGCAGTACTTC. It encodes CASSIDWGDEQYF. Full variable domain (rest looked up from reference TRBV19 and TRBJ2-7): DGGITQSPKYLFRKEGQNVTLSCEQNLNHDAMYWYRQDPGQGLRLIYYSQIVNDFQKGDIAEGYSVSREKKESFPLTVTSAQKNPTAFYLCASSIDWGDEQYFGPGTRLTVT.